This entry describes one TCR beta chain. The antigen remains unidentified. Excluded were patients having autoimmune disease history or systemic immunosuppression. Method: immunoSEQ multiplex PCR; TCRdb's copy keeps in-frame clones and lacks some. Found here are 63,000 or so clones, roughly 80% of them singletons; the top ten hold around 0.96%. This record belongs to a study of OX40 agonist ivuxolimab in advanced cancers. Germline V CDR1 and CDR2: WSHSY, SAAADI. The CDR3 runs to 14 residues. The V gene end was trimmed by 10 bases and the J gene end by 7 bases; junction bases not matched to a gene: 9. Whole-study results and caveats: On average, a greater number of expanded clones characterised CD8+ T cells relative to CD4+. The antigens recognized by the expanded peripheral T cells, that is their antigen specificity, were not determined.

Sequenced here: CD4+ or CD8+ T cells sorted from blood, sampled in a trial of the OX40 agonist ivuxolimab. The V and J genes are TRBV10-2 and TRBJ2-1, with 11 bases identical to TRBD2. This receptor was taken from an adult with an advanced solid tumor such as melanoma, head and neck, liver or kidney cancer. The chain's CDR3 is CATSIAGGRNEQFF. For the CDR3, the DNA is TGCGCCACCTCAATAGCGGGGGGGCGTAATGAGCAGTTCTTC.